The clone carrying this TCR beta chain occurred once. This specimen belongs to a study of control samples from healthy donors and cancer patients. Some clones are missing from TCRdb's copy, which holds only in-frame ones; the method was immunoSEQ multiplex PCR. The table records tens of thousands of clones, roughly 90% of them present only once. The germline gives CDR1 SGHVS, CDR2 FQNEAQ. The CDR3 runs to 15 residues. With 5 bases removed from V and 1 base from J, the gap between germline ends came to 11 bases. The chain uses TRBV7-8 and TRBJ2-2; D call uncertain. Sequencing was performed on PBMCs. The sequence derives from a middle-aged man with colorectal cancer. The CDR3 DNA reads TGTGCCAGCAGCGCCCGCCCAGGGAACACCGGGGAGCTGTTTTTT. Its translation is CASSARPGNTGELFF.